The 25 T cell receptor beta chains reported below all come from one sample, sequenced in a study of T-cell reconstitution after alpha-beta-depleted transplantation in children. Using unique molecular identifiers, the investigators prepared the TCRbeta library. Using its own MiXCR run on the PCR reads, TCRdb lists one record per CDR3 protein. The data show 500,000 to 650,000 distinct CDR3 sequences, 9.5% to 12% seen once. The starting material was PBMCs, mostly from graft donor cells, obtained 180 days after TCRalphabeta/CD19-depleted stem cell transplant. The receptors stem from a female patient aged 2 to 10 who had a stem cell transplant for aplastic anemia, so the T cells may come from the graft donor.

This clonotype was detected ten times or more. The chain employs TRBV29-1 and TRBJ2-5, with D perhaps matching TRBD2 (5 bases). Germline CDR1 and CDR2: SQVTM and ANQGSEA. The CDR3 length is 10 residues. The CDR3: CAGLEETQYF. The CDR3 DNA reads TGCGCGGGCCTCGAAGAGACCCAGTACTTC. Combining the CDR3 with reference TRBV29-1 and TRBJ2-5 gives the whole variable domain SAVISQKPSRDICQRGTSLTIQCQVDSQVTMMFWYRQQPGQSLTLIATANQGSEATYESGFVIDKFPISRPNLTFSTLTVSNMSPEDSSIYLCAGLEETQYFGPGTRLLVL.

The chain uses TRBV12-3 or TRBV12-4 and TRBJ2-7; the D gene is possibly TRBD2 (5 bases). The germline V and J ends were trimmed by 3 bases and 3 bases, with 9 bases remaining between them. The CDR3 contains 13 residues. The CDR3, as DNA: TGTGCCAGCAGTTTTAGTAGCGACTACGAGCAGTACTTC. This translates into CASSFSSDYEQYF.

This clonotype has a handful of counts. The chain uses TRBV12-3 or TRBV12-4 and TRBJ2-1; tentatively, D is TRBD2 (6 bases). This CDR3 region has 15 residues. V lost 4 bases to trimming and J lost 9 bases, with 19 bases between them. The CDR3 bases are TGTGCCAGCAGTTCAGGGAAAGTGGGACTTGGTGAGCAGTTCTTC. This gives the protein CASSSGKVGLGEQFF.

This chain uses TRBV11-2 with TRBJ2-3; TRBD2 matches 14 bases. CDR1 is SGHAT, CDR2 FQNNGV, per germline. With 4 bases clipped from V and 2 bases from J, the junction kept 11 bases outside the gene matches. This CDR3 comprises 19 residues. The CDR3 region has the DNA TGTGCCAGCAGCTCGCGGACTAGCGGGAGGAGGAGGAACACAGATACGCAGTATTTT. This gives the protein CASSSRTSGRRRNTDTQYF.

With respect to this clonotype: A much bigger clone sits one base away, suggesting this may be a read error. The chain uses TRBV7-8 and TRBJ1-5; 9 nucleotides line up with TRBD1. The CDR3 is 17 amino acids. Germline CDR1 is SGHVS and CDR2 is FQNEAQ. The CDR3, as DNA: TGTGCCATCAGCACCAGAGCGGACAGGGGAAGCAATCAGCCCCAGCATTTT. Translated, it gives CAISTRADRGSNQPQHF.

The chain recombines TRBV15 with TRBJ1-4; TRBD1 matches 8 bases. CDR1 and CDR2 (germline): LNHNV, YYDKDF (reference sequence). V lost 0 bases to trimming and J lost 8 bases; unmatched junction nucleotides: 2. There are 14 residues in the CDR3. As DNA, the CDR3 is TGTGCCACCAGCAGAGATCCAGGGGGCGAAAAACTGTTTTTT. Its translation is CATSRDPGGEKLFF.

The rearrangement joins TRBV12-3 or TRBV12-4 to TRBJ1-1, with TRBD1 matching over 7 bases. With V trimmed by 5 bases and J by 4 bases, 10 bases remained unmatched. This CDR3 region has 15 residues. CDR3: CASSPQGPMGTEAFF. The CDR3 DNA follows: TGTGCCAGCAGTCCACAGGGGCCGATGGGCACTGAAGCTTTCTTT.

This clonotype was observed a few times. The chain links TRBV7-2 to TRBJ2-1; D call uncertain. Germline V gives CDR1 SGHTA, CDR2 FQGNSA. The germline V and J ends were trimmed by 5 bases and 6 bases, with 23 bases remaining between them. The CDR3 runs 17 residues. The CDR3 region has the DNA TGTGCCAGCAGCCGCGTTGCGACACCTGGTCTAGGCAATGAGCAGTTCTTC. Its translation is CASSRVATPGLGNEQFF.

This clonotype was seen a handful of times. V and J are TRBV28 and TRBJ1-1; D remains unclear. The germline gives CDR1 MDHEN, CDR2 SYDVKM. V gave up 1 base and J gave up 1 base, with 16 bases separating them. The CDR3 extends over 17 amino acids. This CDR3 reads CASSLYRLGRPNTEAFF. The CDR3 DNA reads as TGTGCCAGCAGTTTATATCGCCTCGGCAGGCCGAACACTGAAGCTTTCTTT.

This clonotype was found a few times. The CDR3 DNA follows: TGTGCCAGCTCTCACGGGCCCCAAGCCAAAAACATTCAGTACTTC. Amino acids: CASSHGPQAKNIQYF. The chain employs TRBV28 and TRBJ2-4; D ambiguous. CDR1 and CDR2 (germline): MDHEN, SYDVKM. V was pared by 8 bases and J by 0 bases, with 14 bases between. The CDR3 is 15 amino acids.

This clonotype has a handful of counts. This sequence joins TRBV12-3 or TRBV12-4 and TRBJ1-4, with a tentative D call TRBD1 (5 bases). The length of the CDR3 is 16 residues. With 3 bases removed from V and 0 bases from J, the gap between germline ends came to 11 bases. CDR3 protein: CASSFLGTSTNEKLFF. CDR3 DNA: TGTGCCAGCAGTTTTCTGGGGACGTCAACTAATGAAAAACTGTTTTTT.

This clonotype was observed at least ten times. The J gene is TRBJ2-5, the V gene TRBV7-8; D is unclear. This CDR3 is built from 13 residues. Trimming cost V 1 base and J 9 bases, with 12 bases left between them. Germline CDR1 is SGHVS and CDR2 is FQNEAQ. The CDR3 is CASSLDGRLAQYF. As DNA, the CDR3 is TGTGCCAGCAGCTTAGACGGCCGTTTGGCCCAGTACTTC.

The CDR3 spells CASSPSPKLLGANVLTF. The CDR3 DNA is TGTGCCAGCAGCCCAAGCCCCAAATTATTGGGGGCCAACGTCCTGACTTTC. This chain connects TRBV11-3 to TRBJ2-6; D remains ambiguous. This CDR3 is 17 amino acids long. Germline V gives CDR1 SGHNT, CDR2 YENEEA. Trimming removed 5 bases from V and 4 bases from J, with 18 bases in between.

V and J are TRBV27 and TRBJ2-1; TRBD2 matches at 13 bases. CDR3 length: 16 amino acids. CDR1 MNHEY and CDR2 SMNVEV come from the germline V gene (reference sequence). J was trimmed by 4 bases and V by 7 bases; bases with no gene match: 7. CDR3 in DNA: TGTGCCAGCACCGCCCGGACTAGCGGGAGATACAATGAGCAGTTCTTC. It is translated as CASTARTSGRYNEQFF.

This clonotype has at least ten counts. V is TRBV12-3 or TRBV12-4 and J is TRBJ2-7; either TRBD1 or TRBD2 may fit D (5 bases each). The V end was cut by 5 bases, the J end by 0 bases, with 11 bases between. CDR3 length: 14 amino acids. The CDR3 nucleotides are TGTGCCAGCAGTGACCGGGACGGCTCCTACGAGCAGTACTTC. It specifies CASSDRDGSYEQYF.

This chain links TRBV12-3 or TRBV12-4 with TRBJ2-5; D ambiguous. V dropped 3 bases and J dropped 0 bases, with 8 bases sitting between them. The CDR3 consists of 14 residues. In DNA form, the CDR3 reads TGTGCCAGCAGTTTGTGGATATACCAAGAGACCCAGTACTTC. It encodes CASSLWIYQETQYF.

This clonotype has at least ten counts. The chain employs TRBV28 and TRBJ1-6; 10 bases are shared with TRBD1. Germline CDR1 and CDR2: MDHEN and SYDVKM. The CDR3 has 16 residues. The ends lost 6 bases at V and 8 bases at J; junction bases unmatched: 10. The CDR3 spells CASSTPDRGLYSPLHF. CDR3 coding DNA: TGTGCCAGCAGCACCCCCGACAGGGGGCTTTATTCACCCCTCCACTTT.

This CDR3 reads CASRRGTQETQYF. The CDR3 coding sequence is TGTGCCAGCAGGAGGGGCACCCAAGAGACCCAGTACTTC. The chain combines TRBV12-3 or TRBV12-4 with TRBJ2-5; possibly TRBD1 or TRBD2 for D (5 bases each). Trimming cost V 6 bases and J 1 base, with 9 bases left between them. The CDR3 is made up of 13 amino acids.

The rearrangement uses TRBV6-5 and TRBJ2-2, with D perhaps TRBD1 or TRBD2 (5 bases each). The germline V gene has CDR1 MNHEY and CDR2 SVGAGI. V lost 7 bases, J lost 2 bases, and 17 bases lay in between. The CDR3 loop spans 16 amino acids. CDR3 region: CASTRTAWDNTGELFF. The DNA for the CDR3 is TGTGCCAGCACCCGAACGGCGTGGGACAACACCGGGGAGCTGTTTTTT.

The CDR3 bases are TGTGCCAGCAGCCAAGTTAGAACACCGGATGAGCAGTTCTTC. The encoded protein is CASSQVRTPDEQFF. This sequence joins TRBV14 and TRBJ2-1; D call uncertain. The germline CDR1 and CDR2 sequences are SGHDN and FVKESK. The CDR3 covers 14 residues. Trimming took off 1 base at V and 8 bases at J, with 12 bases between the two ends.

Only a few counts were recorded for this clonotype. V is TRBV6-5 and J is TRBJ1-4, with a tentative D call TRBD1 (6 bases). Trimming stripped 5 bases from V and 8 bases from J, with 12 bases between. The CDR3 consists of 13 residues. CDR1 and CDR2 from the germline V gene are MNHEY and SVGAGI. CDR3 sequence (DNA): TGTGCCAGCAGTCTACGGACAGTAGAAAAACTGTTTTTT. Its translation: CASSLRTVEKLFF.

This clonotype was counted a few times. J is TRBJ2-1 and V is TRBV9, with a weak D call TRBD2 (6 bases). The CDR3 consists of 14 residues. The ends were cut back, 2 bases at V and 4 bases at J, with 10 bases in the middle. The germline CDR1 and CDR2 sequences are SGDLS and YYNGEE. CDR3 sequence (DNA): TGTGCCAGCAGCGTGCGCGGGGCTTACAATGAGCAGTTCTTC. It translates to CASSVRGAYNEQFF.

This chain uses TRBV5-1 with TRBJ1-2; D uncertain. The CDR3 extends over 14 amino acids. CDR1 and CDR2 from the germline V gene are SGHRS and YFSETQ. Trimming removed 4 bases at V and 8 bases at J, with 18 bases between. The CDR3 bases are TGCGCCAGCAGCCCGTTGACGGGCCTCAACGGCTACACCTTC. The encoded protein is CASSPLTGLNGYTF.

The chain is built from TRBV7-2 and TRBJ2-7; 10 nucleotides agree with TRBD2. The CDR3 has 16 amino acids. The germline V gene has CDR1 SGHTA and CDR2 FQGNSA. V lost 3 bases, J lost 1 base, and 6 bases stayed unmatched. For the CDR3, the DNA is TGTGCCAGCAGCTTCACCGGGACTAGCGAATCCTACGAGCAGTACGTC. Protein product: CASSFTGTSESYEQYV.

This clonotype showed up many times. The chain links TRBV7-8 to TRBJ2-2; D unresolved. This CDR3 comprises 15 residues. Per the germline V gene, CDR1 is SGHVS and CDR2 is FQNEAQ. Trimming took off 5 bases at V and 4 bases at J, with 14 bases between the two ends. Here the CDR3 reads CASSPRGASTGELFF. The CDR3 region has the DNA TGTGCCAGCAGCCCTAGAGGAGCGTCCACCGGGGAGCTGTTTTTT.